Listed here are 32 T cell receptor beta chains from one sample, sequenced in a study of OX40 agonist ivuxolimab in advanced cancers. Sequencing was performed with immunoSEQ multiplex PCR; in TCRdb, only in-frame clones are kept and a portion is missing. The table has approximately 69,000 clones, 85% seen once. This specimen consisted of CD4+ or CD8+ T cells sorted from blood, obtained in a trial of the OX40 agonist ivuxolimab. These receptors were obtained from an adult with an advanced solid tumor such as melanoma, head and neck, liver or kidney cancer.

This CDR3 is CASSQEASEGAYEQYF. Written as DNA, the CDR3 is TGCGCCAGCAGCCAAGAGGCCTCCGAGGGGGCCTACGAGCAGTACTTC. The chain is built from TRBV4-3 and TRBJ2-7; possible D gene TRBD1, 6 bases. The germline V gene encodes CDR1 LGHNA and CDR2 YSLEER. CDR3 size: 16 residues. The V gene lost 0 bases and the J gene lost 2 bases, with 14 bases spanning the gap.

The chain joins TRBV19 to TRBJ2-1; no clear D. Germline CDR1 LNHDA, CDR2 SQIVND (reference sequence). Trimming shortened V by 5 bases and J by 0 bases, and 14 bases separated the two germline ends. CDR3 length: 16 residues. The CDR3 reads CASSHTRQSSYNEQFF. DNA of the CDR3: TGTGCCAGTAGTCACACGAGGCAGAGCTCCTACAATGAGCAGTTCTTC.

This sequence joins TRBV6-5 and TRBJ1-5; no firm D call. V was pared by 5 bases and J by 7 bases, with 18 bases between. The V gene's germline CDR1 is MNHEY and CDR2 SVGAGI. This CDR3 spans 15 amino acids. CDR3: CASSPNSHGRQPQHF. DNA for the CDR3: TGTGCCAGCAGTCCTAATTCGCATGGACGGCAGCCCCAGCATTTT.

The chain joins TRBV10-3 to TRBJ2-1, with TRBD2 matching over 10 bases. This CDR3 has 15 amino acids. Unmatched junction bases numbered 7, after V lost 8 bases and J lost 3 bases. Germline loops: CDR1 ENHRY, CDR2 SYGVKD. This CDR3 reads CAIGGTSALYNEQFF. The CDR3 DNA follows: TGTGCCATCGGGGGGACTAGCGCTCTCTACAATGAGCAGTTCTTC.

This clone was counted only a few times. The chain has TRBV28 and TRBJ1-5; no clear D. V lost 3 bases and J 7 bases, leaving 4 bases between the germline ends. This CDR3 is built from 11 residues. The germline V gene encodes CDR1 MDHEN and CDR2 SYDVKM. CDR3 amino acids: CASSLRQPQHF. The CDR3 nucleotides are TGTGCCAGCAGTTTGAGACAGCCCCAGCATTTT.

The genes are TRBV27 and TRBJ2-2, with a weak D call TRBD2 (5 bases). CDR3 length equals 11 residues. Between the trimmed V and J ends, which lost 9 bases and 6 bases, there was a span of 8 bases. The V gene's germline CDR1 is MNHEY and CDR2 SMNVEV (reference sequence). CDR3 residues: CASGLSGELFF. CDR3 bases: TGTGCCAGTGGACTGTCCGGGGAGCTGTTTTTT.

V usage is TRBV7-3 and J usage is TRBJ2-7; the D is unclear. This CDR3 has 14 residues. Trimming pared 0 bases from V and 2 bases from J, leaving 8 bases between. Germline V gene lookup returns CDR1 SGHTA and CDR2 FQGTGA. CDR3 DNA sequence: TGTGCCAGCAGCTTAACCGCAGGACCCTACGAGCAGTACTTC. Translated, it gives CASSLTAGPYEQYF.

The V call is TRBV9, the J call TRBJ1-6, with D hard to call. CDR3 size: 16 residues. V lost 3 bases, J lost 10 bases, and 20 bases lay in between. Germline V CDR1 and CDR2: SGDLS, YYNGEE. The CDR3 DNA follows: TGTGCCAGCAGCGCTGGACCCACCTCATATCGATCACCCCTCCACTTT. Translation gives CASSAGPTSYRSPLHF.

The DNA of the CDR3 is TGTGCCTGGAGTGTACTGTTTGGGACTGCAACTAATGAAAAACTGTTTTTT. This translates into CAWSVLFGTATNEKLFF. The chain employs TRBV30 and TRBJ1-4; D perhaps matches TRBD1 (5 bases). This CDR3 comprises 17 residues. Germline values: CDR1 GTSNPN, CDR2 SVGIG (reference sequence). V lost 0 bases to trimming and J lost 0 bases, with 14 bases between them.

The V gene is TRBV6-1, the J gene TRBJ2-3; 9 positions match TRBD2. Germline CDR1 MNHNS, CDR2 SASEGT. The J segment lost 3 bases and the V segment lost 0 bases, leaving 7 bases of the junction unmatched. The length of the CDR3 is 17 residues. The CDR3 here is CASSEAPGLALTDTQYF. The CDR3 coding sequence is TGTGCCAGCAGTGAAGCGCCGGGACTAGCTCTGACAGATACGCAGTATTTT.

V is TRBV9 and J is TRBJ2-5; TRBD2 matches at 9 bases. The trim removed 6 bases at V and 1 base at J, leaving 7 bases unmatched. The CDR3 extends over 15 amino acids. Germline loops: CDR1 SGDLS, CDR2 YYNGEE. CDR3 nucleotides: TGTGCCAGCACCAGAGCGGGGGGTATCCAAGAGACCCAGTACTTC. This gives the protein CASTRAGGIQETQYF.

This rearrangement joins TRBV4-1 to TRBJ2-7; possible D gene TRBD1, 7 bases. This CDR3 is 15 amino acids long. V lost 1 base, J lost 1 base, and 11 bases lay in between. Germline loops: CDR1 MGHRA, CDR2 YSYEKL. The CDR3 loop is CASSQVAGQSYEQYF. The CDR3 DNA follows: TGCGCCAGCAGCCAAGTTGCGGGACAGTCCTACGAGCAGTACTTC.

This chain joins TRBV6-6 and TRBJ2-1; TRBD1 agrees at 9 bases. This CDR3 region has 14 residues. Trimming cost V 10 bases and J 2 bases; bases outside gene matches: 6. The V gene's germline CDR1 is MNHNY and CDR2 SVGAGI (reference sequence). For the CDR3, the DNA is TGTGCCATAGCCGGGACAGGGCCCTACAATGAGCAGTTCTTC. Encoded protein: CAIAGTGPYNEQFF.

V is TRBV6-1 and J is TRBJ1-5; D not certain. V lost 8 bases and J 1 base, leaving 15 bases between the germline ends. The CDR3 extends over 15 amino acids. CDR1 is MNHNS and CDR2 is SASEGT in the germline V gene. CDR3 in amino acids: CASLRLGRSNQPQHF. The CDR3 coding sequence is TGTGCCAGCCTTCGCCTGGGAAGGAGCAATCAGCCCCAGCATTTT.

The sample holds a few counts of this clone. The chain employs TRBV19 and TRBJ1-2, with D uncertain. Trimming pared 2 bases from V and 3 bases from J, leaving 7 bases between. The CDR3 extends over 13 amino acids. Germline loops: CDR1 LNHDA, CDR2 SQIVND (reference sequence). For the CDR3, the DNA is TGTGCCAGTAGTATAAGTCGGGACTATGGCTACACCTTC. Its protein is CASSISRDYGYTF.

The chain is built from TRBV7-9 and TRBJ2-3; the D is unclear. Trimming shortened V by 5 bases and J by 0 bases, and 15 bases separated the two germline ends. The CDR3 extends over 16 amino acids. Per the germline V gene, CDR1 is SEHNR and CDR2 is FQNEAQ (reference sequence). The CDR3 DNA reads as TGTGCCAGCAGCACCGATCCGGGCTTCAGCACAGATACGCAGTATTTT. Amino acids: CASSTDPGFSTDTQYF.

The chain combines TRBV2 with TRBJ2-1; tentative D call: TRBD1 (7 bases). The germline CDR1 and CDR2 sequences are SNHLY and FYNNEI. The CDR3 runs 15 residues. V was pared by 7 bases and J by 6 bases, with 19 bases between. CDR3 nucleotides: TGTGCCAGCAACCGAGACAGGGTGGGGGGCAATGAGCAGTTCTTC. Amino acids: CASNRDRVGGNEQFF. Full variable domain (remainder filled in from reference TRBV2 and TRBJ2-1): EPEVTQTPSHQVTQMGQEVILRCVPISNHLYFYWYRQILGQKVEFLVSFYNNEISEKSEIFDDQFSVERPDGSNFTLKIRSTKLEDSAMYFCASNRDRVGGNEQFFGPGTRLTVL.

The genes are TRBV27 and TRBJ1-5; D unresolved. Trimming cost V 3 bases and J 7 bases, with 10 bases left between them. CDR1 and CDR2 (germline): MNHEY, SMNVEV (reference sequence). The CDR3 covers 13 residues. For the CDR3, the DNA is TGTGCCAGCAGTTTGGCCTCAAGGCAGCCCCAGCATTTT. Amino acids: CASSLASRQPQHF.

The chain has TRBV30 and TRBJ1-2; D is unresolved. Germline V gene data show CDR1 as GTSNPN and CDR2 as SVGIG (reference sequence). Between the trimmed V and J ends, which lost 0 bases and 5 bases, there was a span of 10 bases. There are 13 residues in the CDR3. Written as DNA, the CDR3 is TGTGCCTGGAGTGTCGACCGGCTTTATGGCTACACCTTC. This codes for CAWSVDRLYGYTF.

On this clone: The same CDR3 is also encoded by other DNA sequences in this sample. This chain joins TRBV30 and TRBJ2-1; D not certain. Germline CDR1 GTSNPN, CDR2 SVGIG (reference sequence). V lost 0 bases, J lost 8 bases, and 11 bases lay in between. CDR3 length equals 13 residues. Here the CDR3 DNA reads TGTGCCTGGAGTGTAATGGGTGGTCATGAGCAGTTCTTC. It translates to CAWSVMGGHEQFF.

This clone was counted a few times. This chain links TRBV27 with TRBJ1-6; D ambiguous. The CDR3 has 14 residues. Germline V lookup: CDR1 MNHEY, CDR2 SMNVEV (reference sequence). V dropped 2 bases and J dropped 14 bases, with 16 bases sitting between them. CDR3 sequence reads: CASSLGPQGSALHF. CDR3 nucleotide sequence: TGTGCCAGCAGTTTAGGGCCCCAAGGTTCGGCCCTCCACTTT.

The chain carries TRBV4-1 and TRBJ1-4, with TRBD1 identical over 9 bases. This CDR3 comprises 15 residues. Germline V CDR1 and CDR2: MGHRA, YSYEKL. Trimming cost V 5 bases and J 8 bases; bases outside gene matches: 9. The CDR3 spells CASSTDRGVVEKLFF. CDR3 nucleotide sequence: TGCGCCAGCAGCACTGACAGGGGGGTTGTAGAAAAACTGTTTTTT.

The CDR3 DNA is TGTGCCAGTAGTCGACTAGCGGAAAACACCGGGGAGCTGTTTTTT. Translating it yields CASSRLAENTGELFF. The rearrangement joins TRBV19 to TRBJ2-2; 9 nucleotides match TRBD2. V lost 5 bases and J lost 2; bases outside the gene matches: 3. This CDR3 contains 15 residues. From germline, CDR1 is LNHDA and CDR2 SQIVND (reference sequence).

The chain links TRBV27 to TRBJ1-2; TRBD1 matches 7 bases. Trimming cost V 3 bases and J 5 bases; bases outside gene matches: 6. This CDR3 is built from 14 residues. Germline V gives CDR1 MNHEY, CDR2 SMNVEV (reference sequence). DNA for the CDR3: TGTGCCAGCAGTTTCACAGGGGAGGCGTATGGCTACACCTTC. The encoded protein is CASSFTGEAYGYTF.

This chain joins TRBV6-5 and TRBJ1-5; D is possibly TRBD1 (6 bases). The germline CDR1 and CDR2 sequences are MNHEY and SVGAGI. V was pared by 0 bases and J by 2 bases, with 11 bases between. The CDR3 has 16 amino acids. Here the CDR3 reads CASSYSTRGGNQPQHF. In DNA form, the CDR3 reads TGTGCCAGCAGTTACTCGACAAGGGGGGGCAATCAGCCCCAGCATTTT.

The chain carries TRBV28 and TRBJ1-5; 7 bases align to TRBD1. The junction had 11 bases not matched to a gene; V was cut back by 3 bases and J by 9 bases. Germline-derived CDR1 and CDR2 are MDHEN and SYDVKM. The CDR3 contains 15 residues. Written as DNA, the CDR3 is TGTGCCAGCAGTTTGACAGGGCTCCTGAAACGGCCCCAGCATTTT. It is translated as CASSLTGLLKRPQHF.

The J gene is TRBJ2-3, the V gene TRBV9; the D call may be TRBD1 or TRBD2 (5 bases each). Germline V lookup: CDR1 SGDLS, CDR2 YYNGEE. Trimming removed 5 bases at V and 6 bases at J, with 19 bases between. This CDR3 spans 15 amino acids. The CDR3 region is CASSPGEGAGDTQYF. The CDR3 DNA is TGTGCCAGCAGTCCAGGAGAGGGTGCAGGGGATACGCAGTATTTT.

This chain connects TRBV2 to TRBJ2-7; D might be TRBD1 or TRBD2, each matching 5 bases. This CDR3 is 14 amino acids long. V lost 4 bases and J lost 4, with 14 bases in between. Germline CDR1 reads SNHLY; CDR2 reads FYNNEI. In nucleotides, the CDR3 is TGTGCCAGCAGTGGACAGTGGGGAGATTACGAGCAGTACGTC. Translated: CASSGQWGDYEQYV.

This chain connects TRBV4-1 to TRBJ1-5; D might be TRBD1 (5 bases). CDR3 length equals 17 residues. Looked up from germline, CDR1 is MGHRA and CDR2 is YSYEKL. V lost 0 bases and J lost 5, with 17 bases in between. CDR3 DNA: TGCGCCAGCAGCCAAGATCGTTCTCGACAGCGATATCAGCCCCAGCATTTT. It yields the protein CASSQDRSRQRYQPQHF.

This chain connects TRBV27 to TRBJ1-2; possibly TRBD1 for D (5 bases). This CDR3 is 12 amino acids long. Trimming stripped 6 bases from V and 8 bases from J, with 13 bases between. Germline V lookup: CDR1 MNHEY, CDR2 SMNVEV (reference sequence). As DNA, the CDR3 is TGTGCCAGCAGAACGGGGGGTTTGGGCTACACCTTC. Encoded protein: CASRTGGLGYTF.

The V gene is TRBV6-6, the J gene TRBJ2-1, with D hard to call. CDR1 MNHNY and CDR2 SVGAGI come from the germline V gene (reference sequence). The CDR3 extends over 14 amino acids. Trimming left V 2 bases short and J 1 base short, with 6 bases between. The CDR3 DNA follows: TGTGCCAGCAGTTACAGGGCGTCCTACAATGAGCAGTTCTTC. Translated, it gives CASSYRASYNEQFF.

The sample holds a few counts of this clone. V gene TRBV5-1 combines with J gene TRBJ2-1, with 7 bases that match TRBD2. The CDR3 runs 15 residues. Germline V lookup: CDR1 SGHRS, CDR2 YFSETQ. Unmatched junction bases numbered 5, after V lost 0 bases and J lost 5 bases. The CDR3 nucleotides are TGCGCCAGCAGCTTGGGGGGAGGGAACGACAATGAGCAGTTCTTC. It specifies CASSLGGGNDNEQFF.